This is a list of T cell receptor beta chains from one sample in a study of cytomegalovirus exposure and HLA in healthy donors. The assay was immunoSEQ multiplex PCR, and TCRdb's table has in-frame clones only and misses some. The data hold about 200,000 clones, with 82% observed a single time. The material sequenced was PBMCs. The receptors derive from a woman aged 35 to 49 in good health and CMV-seronegative. The CDR3 runs from the conserved cysteine through the conserved F or W. D genes are given only for firm matches. The size entry is marked missing in some rows and otherwise reads once, few, many or a size class.

V gene,J gene,clone size,D gene,CDR3 DNA,CDR3 protein
TRBV9,TRBJ2-5,NA,NA,TGTGCCAGCAGCCCCCTCCAGGTAGGGGGAAGGGAGACCCAGTACTTC,CASSPLQVGGRETQYF
TRBV5-1,TRBJ2-7,NA,TRBD2,TGCGCCAGCAGCTTGGGGCTAGCGGGAGACTCCTACGAGCAGTACTTC,CASSLGLAGDSYEQYF
TRBV4-2,TRBJ2-7,NA,TRBD2,TGTGCCAGCAGCCCAATCGCGAGCGGGACCTCCTACGAGCAGTACTTC,CASSPIASGTSYEQYF
TRBV2,TRBJ2-7,NA,NA,TGTGCCAGCAGTGCACAGGGCGGCTACGAGCAGTACTTC,CASSAQGGYEQYF
TRBV5-1,TRBJ2-7,NA,TRBD2,TGCGCCAGCAGCTCCGGGACTAGCGGGAACTTCTACGAGCAGTACTTC,CASSSGTSGNFYEQYF
TRBV6-5,TRBJ1-5,NA,NA,TGTGCCAGCAGGCGTTATAGCAATCAGCCCCAGCATTTT,CASRRYSNQPQHF
TRBV5-1,TRBJ2-2,NA,NA,TGCGCCAGCAGCCCCGGGACTCTGAACACCGGGGAGCTGTTTTTT,CASSPGTLNTGELFF
TRBV2,TRBJ2-7,NA,TRBD2,TGTGCCAGCCTCCTAGCGGGGTTTGAGCAGTACTTC,CASLLAGFEQYF
TRBV5-1,TRBJ2-7,NA,TRBD1,TGCGCCAGCAGCTTGGGGACAGGGGATGTGGCCTACGAGCAGTACTTC,CASSLGTGDVAYEQYF
TRBV5-6,TRBJ2-5,NA,TRBD1,TGTGCCAGCAGCTATGTTGGACAGGGGGCAGAGACCCAGTACTTC,CASSYVGQGAETQYF
TRBV5-1,TRBJ1-1,NA,NA,TGCGCCAGCAGCTCCCAGGGGAGCGCTGAAGCTTTCTTT,CASSSQGSAEAFF
TRBV9,TRBJ1-1,few,NA,TGTGCCAGCAGCGATCGACAGGTTGTGAACACTGAAGCTTTCTTT,CASSDRQVVNTEAFF
TRBV29-1,TRBJ2-1,NA,NA,TGCAGCGTTGAAGATCAAGGAGGGGGCCTCTACAATGAGCAGTTCTTC,CSVEDQGGGLYNEQFF
TRBV5-4,TRBJ2-2,NA,TRBD2,TGTGCCAGCAGCTACGCCGGGACTAGCAGTCCCCCCCCCGGGGAGCTGTTTTTT,CASSYAGTSSPPPGELFF
TRBV19,TRBJ2-3,NA,TRBD2,TGTGCCAGTAGTACCTGGACTAGCATTGGTTTCGCAGATACGCAGTATTTT,CASSTWTSIGFADTQYF
TRBV5-1,TRBJ2-7,NA,TRBD2,TGCGCCAGCCGATGGGGCGGGAGCTCCTACGAGCAGTACTTC,CASRWGGSSYEQYF
TRBV6-6,TRBJ2-7,NA,NA,TGTGCCAGCAGGACGACAGGATTCTACGAGCAGTACTTC,CASRTTGFYEQYF
TRBV28,TRBJ1-5,NA,NA,TGTGCCAGCAGTTCAGGGAATCAGCCCCAGCATTTT,CASSSGNQPQHF
TRBV11-2,TRBJ1-2,NA,NA,TGTGCCAGCAGCTTAGAATGGCAGGGGAGTAACTATGGCTACACCTTC,CASSLEWQGSNYGYTF
TRBV7-8,TRBJ2-7,NA,TRBD2,TGTGCCAGCAGGGATCTTGGGGGGGGCTACGAGCAGTACTTC,CASRDLGGGYEQYF
TRBV15,TRBJ1-1,once,NA,TGTGCCACCAGGTGGAACAGAGATTACACTGAAGCTTTCTTT,CATRWNRDYTEAFF
TRBV5-1,TRBJ1-1,NA,NA,TGCGCCAGCAGCTTAGGGGCAAACACTGAAGCTTTCTTT,CASSLGANTEAFF
TRBV9,TRBJ1-5,NA,NA,TGTGCCAGCAGCGTAGGGGGGCAGGTGGGTCAGCCCCAGCATTTT,CASSVGGQVGQPQHF
TRBV18,TRBJ2-3,once,TRBD1,TGTGCCAGCTCACTGCGACAGGGCACGGATACGCAGTATTTT,CASSLRQGTDTQYF
TRBV10-2,TRBJ2-1,NA,NA,TGCGCCAGCAGTGGGCTTGAGCAGTTCTTC,CASSGLEQFF
TRBV13,TRBJ2-5,NA,TRBD2,TGTGCCAGCAGCTTAAGCGTACTAGCGGGAGAAGGGAGGTACTTAGAAGAGACCCAGTACTTC,CASSLSVLAGEGRYLEETQYF
TRBV7-3,TRBJ2-1,once,TRBD2,TGTGCCAGCAGCTTAGGACTAGCGGGAGGTGAGCAGTTCTTC,CASSLGLAGGEQFF
TRBV2,TRBJ2-7,NA,TRBD2,TGTGCCAGCAGAGGGGACGCTACTAGCGGGAGGGCCATGGGGGAGCAGTACTTC,CASRGDATSGRAMGEQYF
TRBV6-5,TRBJ2-3,NA,NA,TGTGCCAGCGTGCCGGATGGGCGACACACAGATACGCAGTATTTT,CASVPDGRHTDTQYF
TRBV6-5,TRBJ1-3,NA,NA,TGTGCCAGCAGTTCGGGACAAGGCTTTGGAAACACCATATATTTT,CASSSGQGFGNTIYF
TRBV11-2,TRBJ2-1,NA,TRBD2,TGTGCCAGCAGCTTAGTGGGACTAGCAGACTACAATGAGCAGTTCTTC,CASSLVGLADYNEQFF
TRBV4-1,TRBJ2-5,once,TRBD2,TGCGCCAGCAGCTCCCTAGCGGGTGAGGAGACCCAGTACTTC,CASSSLAGEETQYF
TRBV7-2,TRBJ1-1,NA,TRBD1,TGTGCCAGCAGTCCGACAGGGGGTATAACTGAAGCTTTCTTT,CASSPTGGITEAFF
TRBV2,TRBJ2-2,NA,NA,TGTGCCAGCAGGGGGGCGGTGAACACCGGGGAGCTGTTTTTT,CASRGAVNTGELFF
TRBV7-6,TRBJ2-2,NA,NA,TGTGCCAGCAGCTTGACAGGACCCGCGGGGGAGCTGTTTTTT,CASSLTGPAGELFF
TRBV7-6,TRBJ2-7,NA,TRBD1,TGTGCCAGCAGCCTTGGACAGGGTCGCCATTCGAATACGGGGCAGTACTTC,CASSLGQGRHSNTGQYF